These 12 T cell receptor beta chains originate from one sample sequenced in a study of T cell responses to AZD1222 COVID-19 vaccine. The method was immunoSEQ multiplex PCR; TCRdb's version includes in-frame clones alone and lacks a portion of them. Among 140,000 to 150,000 clones listed, about 89% were seen once. The sample was peripheral blood, taken 28 days after the second dose of the MenACWY control vaccine. The receptors were sampled from an adult who received the MenACWY meningococcal vaccine as a control.

This clone was observed once. The chain uses TRBV19 and TRBJ2-1; TRBD2 agrees at 9 bases. Germline assignment: CDR1 LNHDA and CDR2 SQIVND (reference sequence). The trim removed 1 base at V and 1 base at J, leaving 5 bases unmatched. This CDR3 contains 17 residues. The CDR3 DNA follows: TGTGCCAGTAGTATAGTACTAGCGGGTGCTTCCTACAATGAGCAGTTCTTC. It yields the protein CASSIVLAGASYNEQFF.

This chain connects TRBV18 to TRBJ1-6; 9 nucleotides align to TRBD1. The CDR3 loop spans 15 amino acids. The trim removed 3 bases at V and 10 bases at J, leaving 7 bases unmatched. Germline-derived CDR1 and CDR2 are KGHSH and LQKENI. As DNA, the CDR3 is TGTGCCAGCTCACCCCGGGGACAGGGAGGATCACCCCTCCACTTT. Its protein is CASSPRGQGGSPLHF.

The J gene is TRBJ2-7, the V gene TRBV24-1; D is uncertain. The V gene lost 3 bases and the J gene lost 0 bases, with 5 bases spanning the gap. Germline V gives CDR1 KGHDR, CDR2 SFDVKD. The CDR3 contains 13 residues. CDR3 sequence (DNA): TGTGCCACCAGTGATCCAGACTCCTACGAGCAGTACTTC. This gives the protein CATSDPDSYEQYF.

The sample holds one count of this clone. This chain connects TRBV19 to TRBJ2-1, with 11 bases that match TRBD2. This CDR3 is built from 16 residues. Germline V gene data show CDR1 as LNHDA and CDR2 as SQIVND (reference sequence). Losses at the gene ends were 1 base for V and 4 bases for J; bases not matched to a gene: 3. The chain's CDR3 is CASSIVAGGQYNEQFF. The CDR3 coding sequence is TGTGCCAGTAGTATAGTAGCGGGGGGGCAATACAATGAGCAGTTCTTC.

In its sample, this clone ranks as hyperexpanded. The rearrangement links TRBV5-6 to TRBJ1-1; D remains unclear. The CDR3 runs to 15 residues. V was cut by 2 bases and J by 1 base, with 12 bases left in between. Per the germline V gene, CDR1 is SGHDT and CDR2 is YYEEEE. The CDR3 DNA follows: TGTGCCAGCAGCTTTCAAATGCAATGGAACACTGAAGCTTTCTTT. Its protein is CASSFQMQWNTEAFF.

This chain uses TRBV5-1 with TRBJ2-5, with 15 positions matching TRBD2. The V segment lost 3 bases and the J segment 3 bases; nucleotides outside the gene matches: 6. The CDR3 spans 17 residues. The germline gives CDR1 SGHRS, CDR2 YFSETQ. The CDR3 sequence: CASSSGLAGGYKETQYF. In DNA, the CDR3 is TGCGCCAGCAGCTCCGGACTAGCGGGGGGGTACAAAGAGACCCAGTACTTC.

The rearrangement links TRBV28 to TRBJ1-3, with 8 bases aligning to TRBD1. Germline loops: CDR1 MDHEN, CDR2 SYDVKM. The V gene end was trimmed by 5 bases and the J gene end by 4 bases; junction bases not matched to a gene: 4. This CDR3 spans 14 amino acids. This CDR3 is CASSPQGAGNTIYF. In nucleotides, the CDR3 is TGTGCCAGCAGTCCGCAGGGGGCCGGAAACACCATATATTTT.

The chain links TRBV7-9 to TRBJ2-5, with 7 nucleotides matching TRBD1. Germline CDR1 reads SEHNR; CDR2 reads FQNEAQ (reference sequence). The CDR3 extends over 14 amino acids. After removal of 6 bases from V and 5 bases from J, the junction contained 9 bases not matched to a gene. In nucleotides, the CDR3 is TGTGCCAGCAGTACAACGACACAGGGGGAGACCCAGTACTTC. It translates to CASSTTTQGETQYF.

The chain has TRBV11-2 and TRBJ2-7, with 7 bases that match TRBD1. The CDR3 totals 14 residues. Germline V lookup: CDR1 SGHAT, CDR2 FQNNGV. V lost 3 bases, J lost 2 bases, and 4 bases stayed unmatched. CDR3 nucleotides: TGTGCCAGCAGCTTTGGGACAGAAGCCTACGAGCAGTACTTC. Its protein is CASSFGTEAYEQYF.

V gene TRBV18 combines with J gene TRBJ2-3; a weak D match, TRBD2 (6 bases). V was pared by 3 bases and J by 2 bases, with 9 bases between. This CDR3 comprises 14 residues. Looked up from germline, CDR1 is KGHSH and CDR2 is LQKENI. The CDR3 region is CASSPRGTTDTQYF. The CDR3 DNA is TGTGCCAGCTCACCTCGCGGGACCACAGATACGCAGTATTTT.

The chain links TRBV29-1 to TRBJ2-6; D ambiguous. The CDR3 totals 15 residues. Germline V gene sequence: CDR1 SQVTM, CDR2 ANQGSEA. V was clipped by 4 bases and J by 0 bases, with 10 bases between them. The CDR3 DNA reads as TGCAGCGTTGCCGTTCCAAACTCTGGGGCCAACGTCCTGACTTTC. Residues: CSVAVPNSGANVLTF. Together with reference TRBV29-1 and TRBJ2-6, the CDR3 gives the full variable domain: SAVISQKPSRDICQRGTSLTIQCQVDSQVTMMFWYRQQPGQSLTLIATANQGSEATYESGFVIDKFPISRPNLTFSTLTVSNMSPEDSSIYLCSVAVPNSGANVLTFGAGSRLTVL.

The chain uses TRBV19 and TRBJ1-4; 9 nucleotides align to TRBD1. From germline, CDR1 is LNHDA and CDR2 SQIVND (reference sequence). J was trimmed by 8 bases and V by 6 bases; bases with no gene match: 4. This CDR3 has 13 amino acids. The CDR3 DNA reads TGTGCCAGTAGGGACAGGGGAGCGGAAAAACTGTTTTTT. This sequence encodes CASRDRGAEKLFF.